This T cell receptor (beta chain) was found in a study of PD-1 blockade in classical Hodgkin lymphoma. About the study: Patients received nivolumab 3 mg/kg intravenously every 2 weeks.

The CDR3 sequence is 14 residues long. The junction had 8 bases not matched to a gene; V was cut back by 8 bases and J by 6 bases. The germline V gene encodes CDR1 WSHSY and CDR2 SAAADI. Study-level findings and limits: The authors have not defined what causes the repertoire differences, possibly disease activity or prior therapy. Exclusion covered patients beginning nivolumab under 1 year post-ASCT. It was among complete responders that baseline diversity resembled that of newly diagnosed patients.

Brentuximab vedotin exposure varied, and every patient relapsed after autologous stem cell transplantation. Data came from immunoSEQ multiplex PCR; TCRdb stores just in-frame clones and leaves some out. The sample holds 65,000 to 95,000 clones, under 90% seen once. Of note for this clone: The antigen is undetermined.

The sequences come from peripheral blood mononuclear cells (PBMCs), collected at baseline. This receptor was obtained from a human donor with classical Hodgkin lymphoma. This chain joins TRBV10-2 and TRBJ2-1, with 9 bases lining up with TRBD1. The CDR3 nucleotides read TGCGCCAGCGGGGGACAGGGAGTGGTCAATGAGCAGTTCTTC. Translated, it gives CASGGQGVVNEQFF.